This T cell receptor beta chain is from a study of blood T cell repertoires in COVID-19. Turning to the study itself: The United States, Italy and Spain provided the acute and convalescent COVID-19 samples. From T cells, B-cell-depleted T cells, or PBMCs came the material, which was cDNA or gDNA.

Original processing notes: Amplification from reference gene primers served as the basis for estimated nucleated cell counts. The repertoire was sequenced with immunoSEQ multiplex PCR; TCRdb's copy has only in-frame clones and lacks some. V, J and clone size are taken as reported in that table, and D and trimming were inferred from the DNA itself. The table records approximately 290,000 clones, over 85% of them present only once. A Seattle source enrolled patients during active infection and followed them longitudinally. Germline V lookup: CDR1 MNHEY, CDR2 SVGEGT. The CDR3 covers 15 residues. The trim removed 6 bases at V and 0 bases at J, leaving 5 bases unmatched.

This TCR was recovered from a woman in her twenties or thirties with COVID-19, enrolled during active disease. Sample: peripheral blood. The V call is TRBV6-2 or TRBV6-3, the J call TRBJ2-1; 7 nucleotides agree with TRBD2. The DNA of the CDR3 is TGTGCCAGCAGCAGGGAGGGGAGCTCCTACAATGAGCAGTTCTTC. It encodes CASSREGSSYNEQFF.